This note documents a single TCR beta chain sequence. The sample originates from a study of T cell responses to AZD1222 COVID-19 vaccine. Study summary: Recipients boosted at about 4 weeks or about 12 weeks are pooled.

Assay used: immunoSEQ multiplex PCR; TCRdb lists only in-frame clones, some missing. The sample records 150,000 to 200,000 clones, roughly nine tenths being singletons. The V end was cut by 8 bases, the J end by 7 bases, with 15 bases between. The V gene's germline CDR1 is MNHEY and CDR2 SMNVEV (reference sequence). The CDR3 has 13 amino acids. V gene TRBV27 combines with J gene TRBJ2-1; D is unresolved. The TCR was taken from an adult in good health. Sample: peripheral blood, taken on day 0 of AZD1222 vaccination. In nucleotides, the CDR3 is TGTGCCAGCTATGCCTGGGTCGGGAATGAGCAGTTCTTC. Translation gives CASYAWVGNEQFF.